This T cell receptor (beta chain) was sequenced in a study of cytomegalovirus exposure and HLA in healthy donors. General observations from the study: When analyzed later, a missense DCLRE1C variant was found to be linked to TCR beta V- and J-gene trimming. Cytomegalovirus association was listed for 164 TCR beta chains.

Researchers ran the PCR with 60 Vbeta and 13 Jbeta primers. In the original processing: The authors later counted tens of millions of unique TCR beta chains, roughly 10 million of them shared. Repertoires were generated with immunoSEQ multiplex PCR, while TCRdb's copy carries only in-frame clones and drops some. The V and J calls and the clone size are those of that table, but D and trimming were determined from the DNA. The data contain about 180,000 clones, over 60% of them singletons. Points on this clone: Its antigen is unknown.

Among the donors, all were healthy bone marrow donors. Germline V gene data show CDR1 as MNHEY and CDR2 as SMNVEV (reference sequence). Trimming took 9 bases from V and 0 from J; bases not matched to a gene: 8. The CDR3 covers 15 residues. The sequence derives from a man aged 40-55 years in good health and CMV-seronegative. Sequencing was done on a sample of PBMCs. The V gene is TRBV27, the J gene TRBJ2-3; TRBD2 agrees at 8 bases. CDR3 nucleotide sequence: TGTGCCAGTCGCGGGGGGCAGCCTAGCACAGATACGCAGTATTTT. Its translation is CASRGGQPSTDTQYF.